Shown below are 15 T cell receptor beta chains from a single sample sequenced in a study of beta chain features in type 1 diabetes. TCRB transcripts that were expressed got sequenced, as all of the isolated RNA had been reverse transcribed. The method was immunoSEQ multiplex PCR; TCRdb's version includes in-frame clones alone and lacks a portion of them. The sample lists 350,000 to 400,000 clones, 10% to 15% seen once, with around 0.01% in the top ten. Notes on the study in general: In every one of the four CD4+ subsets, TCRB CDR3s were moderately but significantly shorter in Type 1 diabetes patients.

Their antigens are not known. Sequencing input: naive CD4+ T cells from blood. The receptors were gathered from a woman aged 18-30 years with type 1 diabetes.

The CDR3 nucleotides read TGTGCCAGCAGCCCACTAGAGGCCTCAGATACGCAGTATTTT. It is translated as CASSPLEASDTQYF. This chain uses TRBV7-3 with TRBJ2-3; tentative D call: TRBD2 (5 bases). Germline V gives CDR1 SGHTA, CDR2 FQGTGA. The CDR3 sequence is 14 residues long. Trimming removed 5 bases at V and 4 bases at J, with 13 bases between. The full variable domain, with the rest looked up from reference TRBV7-3 and TRBJ2-3, is GAGVSQTPSNKVTEKGKYVELRCDPISGHTALYWYRQSLGQGPEFLIYFQGTGAADDSGLPNDRFFAVRPEGSVSTLKIQRTERGDSAVYLCASSPLEASDTQYFGPGTRLTVL.

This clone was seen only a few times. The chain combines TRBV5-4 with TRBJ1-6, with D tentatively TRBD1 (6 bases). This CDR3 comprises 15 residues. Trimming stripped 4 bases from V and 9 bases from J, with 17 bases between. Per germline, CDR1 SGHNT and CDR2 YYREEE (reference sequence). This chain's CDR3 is CASSLPGTIISPLHF. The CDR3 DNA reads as TGTGCCAGCAGCCTACCCGGGACAATAATTTCACCCCTCCACTTT.

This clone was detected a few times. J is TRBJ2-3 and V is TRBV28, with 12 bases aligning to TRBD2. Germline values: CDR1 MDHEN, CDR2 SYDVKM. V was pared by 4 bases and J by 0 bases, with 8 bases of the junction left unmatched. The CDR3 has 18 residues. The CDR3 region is CASSYRLAGASSTDTQYF. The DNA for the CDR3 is TGTGCCAGCAGTTACCGACTAGCGGGAGCTTCTAGCACAGATACGCAGTATTTT.

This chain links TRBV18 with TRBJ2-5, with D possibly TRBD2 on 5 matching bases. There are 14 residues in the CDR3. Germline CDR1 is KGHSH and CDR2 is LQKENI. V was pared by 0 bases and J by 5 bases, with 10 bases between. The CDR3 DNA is TGTGCCAGCTCACCACCCGCGAAGCGGGAGACCCAGTACTTC. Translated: CASSPPAKRETQYF. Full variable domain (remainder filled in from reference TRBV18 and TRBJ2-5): NAGVMQNPRHLVRRRGQEARLRCSPMKGHSHVYWYRQLPEEGLKFMVYLQKENIIDESGMPKERFSAEFPKEGPSILRIQQVVRGDSAAYFCASSPPAKRETQYFGPGTRLLVL.

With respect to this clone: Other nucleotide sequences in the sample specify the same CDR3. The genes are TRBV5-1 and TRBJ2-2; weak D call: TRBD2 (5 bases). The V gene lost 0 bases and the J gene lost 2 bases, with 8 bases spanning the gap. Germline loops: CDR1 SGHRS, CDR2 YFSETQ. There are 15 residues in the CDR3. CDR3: CASSLALANTGELFF. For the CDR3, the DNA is TGCGCCAGCAGCTTGGCTCTAGCAAACACCGGGGAGCTGTTTTTT.

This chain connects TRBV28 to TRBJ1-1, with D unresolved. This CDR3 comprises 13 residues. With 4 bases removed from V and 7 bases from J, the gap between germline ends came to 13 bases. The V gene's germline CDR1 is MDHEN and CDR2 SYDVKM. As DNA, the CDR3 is TGTGCCAGCAGTTCCATCCCTTCGGTTGAAGCTTTCTTT. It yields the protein CASSSIPSVEAFF.

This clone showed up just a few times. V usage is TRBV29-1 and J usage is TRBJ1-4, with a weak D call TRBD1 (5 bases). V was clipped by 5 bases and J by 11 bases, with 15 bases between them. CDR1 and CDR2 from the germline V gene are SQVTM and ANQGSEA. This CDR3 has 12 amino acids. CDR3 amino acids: CSVLGRGGKLFF. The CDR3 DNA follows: TGCAGCGTTTTGGGGAGGGGTGGCAAACTGTTTTTT.

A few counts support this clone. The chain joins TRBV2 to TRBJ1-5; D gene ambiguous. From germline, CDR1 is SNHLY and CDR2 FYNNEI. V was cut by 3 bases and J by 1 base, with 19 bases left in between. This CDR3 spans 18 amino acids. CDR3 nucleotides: TGTGCCAGCAGTGAGCGGGTAAGAAGACACCAGAGCAATCAGCCCCAGCATTTT. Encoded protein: CASSERVRRHQSNQPQHF.

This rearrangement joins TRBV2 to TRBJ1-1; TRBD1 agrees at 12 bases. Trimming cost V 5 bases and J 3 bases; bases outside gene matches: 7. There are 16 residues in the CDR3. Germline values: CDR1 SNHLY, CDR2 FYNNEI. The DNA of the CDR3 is TGTGCCAGCAGTCCCGGGACAGGGGGCTGGTACACTGAAGCTTTCTTT. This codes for CASSPGTGGWYTEAFF.

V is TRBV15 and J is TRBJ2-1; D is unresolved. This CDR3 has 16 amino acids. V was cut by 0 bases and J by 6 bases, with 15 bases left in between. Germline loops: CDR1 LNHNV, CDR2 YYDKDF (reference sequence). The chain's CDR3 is CATSRDRPSRSNEQFF. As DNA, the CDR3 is TGTGCCACCAGCAGAGATAGGCCTTCCCGGAGCAATGAGCAGTTCTTC.

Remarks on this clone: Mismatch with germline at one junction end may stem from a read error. CDR3 sequence (DNA): TGTGCCAGCATTACGGAACTAGCCTCCTCCGAGCAGTACTTC. Its protein is CASITELASSEQYF. The chain couples TRBV2 to TRBJ2-7; D is possibly TRBD2 (6 bases). Germline V gives CDR1 SNHLY, CDR2 FYNNEI. The CDR3 is 14 residues long.

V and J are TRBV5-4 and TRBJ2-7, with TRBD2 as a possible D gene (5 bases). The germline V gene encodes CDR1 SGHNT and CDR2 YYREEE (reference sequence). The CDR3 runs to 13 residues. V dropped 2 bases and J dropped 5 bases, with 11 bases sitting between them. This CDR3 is CASSLSGVHEQYF. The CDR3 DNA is TGTGCCAGCAGCTTAAGCGGTGTTCACGAGCAGTACTTC. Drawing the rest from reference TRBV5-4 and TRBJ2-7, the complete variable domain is ETGVTQSPTHLIKTRGQQVTLRCSSQSGHNTVSWYQQALGQGPQFIFQYYREEENGRGNFPPRFSGLQFPNYSSELNVNALELDDSALYLCASSLSGVHEQYFGPGTRLTVT.

DNA of the CDR3: TGTGCCAGCAGCCCGGGACAGGGATTCACCGGGGAGCTGTTTTTT. Protein: CASSPGQGFTGELFF. The chain carries TRBV9 and TRBJ2-2; TRBD1 matches 9 bases. Germline CDR1 SGDLS, CDR2 YYNGEE. The V segment lost 4 bases and the J segment 4 bases; nucleotides outside the gene matches: 5. CDR3 length: 15 amino acids.

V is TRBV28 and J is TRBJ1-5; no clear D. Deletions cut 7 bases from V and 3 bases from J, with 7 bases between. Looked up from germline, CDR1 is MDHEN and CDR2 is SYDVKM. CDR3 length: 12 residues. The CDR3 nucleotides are TGTGCCAGCATTACAGTCAATCAGCCCCAGCATTTT. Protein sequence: CASITVNQPQHF.

The CDR3 DNA reads as TGCGCCAGCAGCCAAGACTGGCAGGCCAATGAAAAACTGTTTTTT. Encoded protein: CASSQDWQANEKLFF. The gene calls are TRBV4-3 and TRBJ1-4, with D unresolved. This CDR3 spans 15 amino acids. The ends were cut back, 0 bases at V and 5 bases at J, with 10 bases in the middle. Germline assignment: CDR1 LGHNA and CDR2 YSLEER.